This paragraph reports one T cell receptor (beta chain). The target antigen is unknown. The sequenced template was cDNA made from the entire isolated RNA. TCRdb's copy holds only in-frame clones and misses some; the assay was immunoSEQ multiplex PCR. This sample has more than 300,000 clones, with 6.5% to 10% found just once. This entry belongs to a study of beta chain features in type 1 diabetes. Study outcomes and limitations: Patients' naive, central memory and Treg TCRB repertoires seemed closer to one another than those of healthy donors.

CDR3 length equals 17 residues. Unmatched junction bases numbered 18, after V lost 8 bases and J lost 2 bases. Germline V gene lookup returns CDR1 MDHEN and CDR2 SYDVKM. The clonotype was recovered from a woman aged 18-30 years in good health. The chain carries TRBV28 and TRBJ2-7, with TRBD2 identical over 7 bases. Material: central memory CD4+ T cells from blood. The CDR3 DNA is TGTGCCAGCCCTCCCTCCGGACTAGTCCGGAACACCTACGAGCAGTACTTC. Residues: CASPPSGLVRNTYEQYF.